These 22 T cell receptor beta chains came from one sample sequenced in a study of shared clonotypes between healthy human individuals (TCRdb year 2020). Library creation used the immunoSEQ multiplex PCR assay. Held by TCRdb, this immuneACCESS table contains in-frame sequences only and omits some clones. Under half of the omission traces to an unresolved V gene where checked; the cause of the rest is unknown. In all, the sample holds 2 million to 3 million clones, and more than 85% of those were seen once. The ten largest clonotypes hold 0.36% of the sample. The material sequenced was naive CD4+ T cells from PBMCs. Reading the label with the study, this specimen's cell subset or site is: CD45RA+ positively selected. These receptors came from a man aged 18-30 years in good health. Some clones in this sample may be carry-over from other donors' samples.

The chain has TRBV7-2 and TRBJ2-2, with 10 bases lining up with TRBD2. The CDR3 runs 16 residues. Germline V lookup: CDR1 SGHTA, CDR2 FQGNSA. With 4 bases clipped from V and 0 bases from J, the junction kept 2 bases outside the gene matches. The CDR3 DNA follows: TGTGCCAGCAGCTGGACTAGCGGAACGAACACCGGGGAGCTGTTTTTT. Protein product: CASSWTSGTNTGELFF.

A note on this clone: At the DNA level, this CDR3 is encoded by other sequences in the same sample as well. The V gene is TRBV4-3, the J gene TRBJ2-7, with TRBD2 matching over 16 bases. This CDR3 contains 15 residues. The germline CDR1 and CDR2 sequences are LGHNA and YSLEER. The ends lost 4 bases at V and 4 bases at J; junction bases unmatched: 1. In DNA, the CDR3 is TGCGCCAGCAGCCCGGGACTAGCGGGAGGGTACGAGCAGTACTTC. This sequence encodes CASSPGLAGGYEQYF.

The chain has TRBV5-1 and TRBJ2-1, with D unclear. The V end lost 0 bases, the J end lost 8 bases, and 9 bases lay between the germline ends. Germline lookup yields CDR1 SGHRS and CDR2 YFSETQ. The CDR3 is 13 residues long. CDR3 DNA: TGCGCCAGCAGCTTGGCCGTCAACGATGAGCAGTTCTTC. Protein product: CASSLAVNDEQFF. The variable domain in full, with the rest retrieved from reference TRBV5-1 and TRBJ2-1, is KAGVTQTPRYLIKTRGQQVTLSCSPISGHRSVSWYQQTPGQGLQFLFEYFSETQRNKGNFPGRFSGRQFSNSRSEMNVSTLELGDSALYLCASSLAVNDEQFFGPGTRLTVL.

The J gene is TRBJ2-5, the V gene TRBV19; D is perhaps TRBD1 (6 bases). The CDR3 runs 14 residues. Germline CDR1 is LNHDA and CDR2 is SQIVND (reference sequence). Trimming stripped 3 bases from V and 1 base from J, with 9 bases between. The CDR3, as DNA: TGTGCCAGTAGTATTTGGGGGCCCCAAGAGACCCAGTACTTC. Encoded protein: CASSIWGPQETQYF.

This chain uses TRBV19 with TRBJ1-5; D perhaps matches TRBD1 (6 bases). The V gene's germline CDR1 is LNHDA and CDR2 SQIVND (reference sequence). This CDR3 spans 13 amino acids. V was trimmed by 6 bases and J by 3 bases, leaving 9 bases between them. CDR3 nucleotides: TGTGCCAGTAGAGGACAGCCCAATCAGCCCCAGCATTTT. Translated: CASRGQPNQPQHF.

This clone appeared once. The chain couples TRBV28 to TRBJ1-5; D perhaps matches TRBD1 (5 bases). The V and J ends lost 2 bases and 5 bases respectively, with 16 bases between them. CDR1 and CDR2 (germline): MDHEN, SYDVKM. The CDR3 extends over 16 amino acids. CDR3 nucleotide sequence: TGTGCCAGCAGTTTAAGGTCAGGGAGGTTTCATCAGCCCCAGCATTTT. Protein sequence: CASSLRSGRFHQPQHF.

In this sample, this clone turned up once. Other DNA variants within this sample encode the same CDR3. V and J are TRBV5-1 and TRBJ1-1, with D possibly matching TRBD1 (6 bases). The CDR3 totals 14 residues. Trimming pared 1 base from V and 2 bases from J, leaving 9 bases between. Germline V CDR1 and CDR2: SGHRS, YFSETQ. The CDR3 sequence is CASSLTGRNTEAFF. CDR3 DNA sequence: TGCGCCAGCAGCTTGACAGGGAGAAACACTGAAGCTTTCTTT.

The chain combines TRBV7-9 with TRBJ2-6; D might be TRBD2 (5 bases). The CDR3 spans 18 residues. Germline V CDR1 and CDR2: SEHNR, FQNEAQ (reference sequence). The V end lost 3 bases, the J end lost 0 bases, and 15 bases lay between the germline ends. Here the CDR3 reads CASSLRTFAGSGANVLTF. The DNA for the CDR3 is TGTGCCAGCAGCTTGCGGACTTTTGCGGGCTCTGGGGCCAACGTCCTGACTTTC.

The rearrangement links TRBV30 to TRBJ2-1; the D gene is possibly TRBD1 (7 bases). This CDR3 spans 13 amino acids. V shed 1 base and J shed 4 bases, with 8 bases lying between them. CDR1 and CDR2 (germline): GTSNPN, SVGIG (reference sequence). The CDR3 loop is CAWSAGGYNEQFF. For the CDR3, the DNA is TGTGCCTGGAGTGCAGGGGGGTACAATGAGCAGTTCTTC.

Comments on this clone: Other DNA sequences in this sample translate to the same CDR3. The chain has TRBV7-9 and TRBJ1-5; D call uncertain. Looked up from germline, CDR1 is SEHNR and CDR2 is FQNEAQ (reference sequence). This CDR3 is built from 14 residues. Between the trimmed V and J ends, which lost 1 base and 5 bases, there was a span of 9 bases. The CDR3 spells CASSLGQPDQPQHF. The DNA of the CDR3 is TGTGCCAGCAGCTTAGGGCAGCCCGATCAGCCCCAGCATTTT.

J is TRBJ1-2 and V is TRBV6-1; D gene unclear. Germline CDR1 is MNHNS and CDR2 is SASEGT. The CDR3 is made up of 13 amino acids. Trimming took off 2 bases at V and 5 bases at J, with 9 bases between the two ends. CDR3 DNA sequence: TGTGCCAGCAGTGAAAGGTCACGTTATGGCTACACCTTC. Amino acids: CASSERSRYGYTF.

The CDR3 nucleotides read TGCGCCAGCAGCACCCCGGGACAGGGGATTTCCTACAATGAGCAGTTCTTC. Protein sequence: CASSTPGQGISYNEQFF. V is TRBV5-1 and J is TRBJ2-1; 10 positions match TRBD1. The germline CDR1 and CDR2 sequences are SGHRS and YFSETQ. The CDR3 spans 17 residues. V trimming: 4 bases; J trimming: 1 base; junction bases outside the gene matches: 8.

Worth noting for this clone: This specimen includes other DNA sequences encoding the same CDR3. CDR3 sequence: CASSGGLAAYNEQFF. In DNA, the CDR3 is TGCGCCAGCAGCGGGGGACTAGCGGCGTACAATGAGCAGTTCTTC. J is TRBJ2-1 and V is TRBV5-1; 11 nucleotides line up with TRBD2. After removal of 4 bases from V and 4 bases from J, the junction contained 4 bases not matched to a gene. CDR3 length: 15 amino acids. CDR1 is SGHRS, CDR2 YFSETQ, per germline.

The J gene is TRBJ2-5, the V gene TRBV28; TRBD1 matches 12 bases. Losses at the gene ends were 6 bases for V and 10 bases for J; bases not matched to a gene: 21. The V gene's germline CDR1 is MDHEN and CDR2 SYDVKM. The CDR3 runs 18 residues. In DNA, the CDR3 is TGTGCCAGCAGCACCCCCCCCGGGACAGGGGGCTTTTTAAGCGGCCAGTACTTC. Translating it yields CASSTPPGTGGFLSGQYF.

The chain is built from TRBV29-1 and TRBJ2-7; 12 bases map to TRBD2. V shed 4 bases and J 6 bases; nucleotides not matched to a gene: 7. CDR3 size: 14 residues. Germline CDR1 is SQVTM and CDR2 is ANQGSEA. The CDR3 is CSVGSRLAGAEQYF. The CDR3 DNA reads TGCAGCGTTGGATCGAGACTAGCGGGAGCCGAGCAGTACTTC.

The V and J genes are TRBV28 and TRBJ2-2; D remains ambiguous. The CDR3 length is 14 residues. V lost 4 bases and J 5 bases, leaving 11 bases between the germline ends. CDR1 and CDR2 from the germline V gene are MDHEN and SYDVKM. This CDR3 reads CASSSPGKTGELFF. The CDR3 region has the DNA TGTGCCAGCAGTTCCCCTGGGAAAACCGGGGAGCTGTTTTTT. The full variable domain, its missing parts supplied by reference TRBV28 and TRBJ2-2, is DVKVTQSSRYLVKRTGEKVFLECVQDMDHENMFWYRQDPGLGLRLIYFSYDVKMKEKGDIPEGYSVSREKKERFSLILESASTNQTSMYLCASSSPGKTGELFFGEGSRLTVL.

V and J are TRBV25-1 and TRBJ1-4; D is unresolved. CDR3 length: 13 amino acids. With 0 bases removed from V and 6 bases from J, the gap between germline ends came to 5 bases. In germline, CDR1 is MGHDK, CDR2 SYGVNS. In nucleotides, the CDR3 is TGTGCCAGCAGTGAATACAGAGATGAAAAACTGTTTTTT. Its protein product is CASSEYRDEKLFF.

V gene TRBV15 combines with J gene TRBJ2-3; the D is unclear. The V end lost 1 base, the J end lost 1 base, and 18 bases lay between the germline ends. CDR1 LNHNV and CDR2 YYDKDF come from the germline V gene (reference sequence). The CDR3 contains 18 residues. CDR3 coding DNA: TGTGCCACCAGCAGAGTAAGGCTCTCGACGCAACGCACAGATACGCAGTATTTT. This codes for CATSRVRLSTQRTDTQYF.

The chain has TRBV15 and TRBJ1-1; the D gene is possibly TRBD1 (5 bases). CDR1 and CDR2 (germline): LNHNV, YYDKDF (reference sequence). Trimming shortened V by 3 bases and J by 3 bases, and 5 bases separated the two germline ends. CDR3 length: 12 residues. CDR3 DNA: TGTGCCACCAGCAGCAGGGACACTGAAGCTTTCTTT. Its translation is CATSSRDTEAFF.

J is TRBJ2-7 and V is TRBV9; 9 bases agree with TRBD2. The CDR3 is 19 amino acids. Germline V gene sequence: CDR1 SGDLS, CDR2 YYNGEE. After removal of 0 bases from V and 4 bases from J, the junction contained 17 bases not matched to a gene. In nucleotides, the CDR3 is TGTGCCAGCAGCGTAGAGGATGTCGGTCGAGCGGGAGGAGGGTACGAGCAGTACTTC. Its translation is CASSVEDVGRAGGGYEQYF.

The gene calls are TRBV20-1 and TRBJ1-2, with D perhaps matching TRBD1 (6 bases). Germline V lookup: CDR1 DFQATT, CDR2 SNEGSKA (reference sequence). V lost 3 bases, J lost 10 bases, and 12 bases lay in between. The CDR3 sequence is 11 residues long. CDR3 protein: CSASSDSLYTF. The CDR3 DNA follows: TGCAGTGCTAGCTCGGACAGTCTCTACACCTTC.

This chain connects TRBV7-3 to TRBJ2-5; possible D gene TRBD1, 6 bases. The germline CDR1 and CDR2 sequences are SGHTA and FQGTGA. The CDR3 has 15 residues. Deletions cut 5 bases from V and 5 bases from J, with 18 bases between. The CDR3 loop is CASSPAGGLRETQYF. DNA of the CDR3: TGTGCCAGCAGCCCAGCTGGGGGCCTCCGCGAGACCCAGTACTTC.